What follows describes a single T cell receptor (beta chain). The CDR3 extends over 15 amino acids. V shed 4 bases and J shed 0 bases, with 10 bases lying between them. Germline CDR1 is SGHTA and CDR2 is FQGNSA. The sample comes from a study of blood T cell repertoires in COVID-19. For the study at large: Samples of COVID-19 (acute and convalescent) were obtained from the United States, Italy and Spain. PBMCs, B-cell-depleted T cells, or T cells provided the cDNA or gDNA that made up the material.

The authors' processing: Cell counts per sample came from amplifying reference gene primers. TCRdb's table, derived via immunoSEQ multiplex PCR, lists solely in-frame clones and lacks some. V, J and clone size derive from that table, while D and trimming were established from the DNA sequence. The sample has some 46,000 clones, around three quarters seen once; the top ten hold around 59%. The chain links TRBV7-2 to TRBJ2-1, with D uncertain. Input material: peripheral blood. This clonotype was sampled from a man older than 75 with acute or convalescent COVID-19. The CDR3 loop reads CASSSGSFSYNEQFF. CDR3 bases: TGTGCCAGCAGCTCCGGTAGTTTCTCCTACAATGAGCAGTTCTTC.